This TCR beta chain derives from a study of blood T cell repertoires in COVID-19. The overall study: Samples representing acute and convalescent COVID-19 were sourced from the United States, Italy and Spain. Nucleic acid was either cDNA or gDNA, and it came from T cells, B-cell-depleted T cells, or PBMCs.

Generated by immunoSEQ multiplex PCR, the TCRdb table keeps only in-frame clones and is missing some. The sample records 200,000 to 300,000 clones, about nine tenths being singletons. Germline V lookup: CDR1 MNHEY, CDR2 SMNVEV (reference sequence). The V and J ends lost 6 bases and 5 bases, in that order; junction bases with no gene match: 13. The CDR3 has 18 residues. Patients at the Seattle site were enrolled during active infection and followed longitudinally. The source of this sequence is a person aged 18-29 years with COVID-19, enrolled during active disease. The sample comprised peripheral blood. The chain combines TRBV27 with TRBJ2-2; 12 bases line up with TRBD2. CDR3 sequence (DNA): TGTGCCAGCAGCAAGGCCCTAGCGGGAGGGAAGGCGACCGGGGAGCTGTTTTTT. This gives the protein CASSKALAGGKATGELFF.